This record looks at one T cell receptor (beta chain) sequence and its context. Its cognate antigen is unknown. The data were taken from a study of cytomegalovirus exposure and HLA in healthy donors. Study-wide findings and caveats: Most TCR sequences showed up rarely, but some public TCRs showed up in many donors. An assumption of roughly uniform sequencing depth across donors underlay the presence/absence analyses. Earlier analysis looked at TCR beta V segments, and most were productive about 87% or about 30% of the time.

Researchers ran the PCR with 60 Vbeta and 13 Jbeta primers. Only in-frame clones appear in the TCRdb table, and some are missing; sequencing was by immunoSEQ multiplex PCR. The profile shows more than 95,000 clones, 60% to 80% of them singletons. Germline V gene data show CDR1 as SGHKS and CDR2 as YYEKEE (reference sequence). The V gene end was trimmed by 0 bases and the J gene end by 5 bases; junction bases not matched to a gene: 7. This CDR3 region has 15 residues. Material: PBMCs. The TCR originated in a man over 45 in good health and CMV-seropositive. The chain links TRBV5-5 to TRBJ1-2; the match to TRBD1 covers 7 bases. CDR3 in amino acids: CASSLAERQGYGYTF. CDR3 DNA: TGTGCCAGCAGCTTGGCCGAGAGACAGGGTTATGGCTACACCTTC. Supplemented by reference TRBV5-5 and TRBJ1-2, the full variable domain reads DAGVTQSPTHLIKTRGQQVTLRCSPISGHKSVSWYQQVLGQGPQFIFQYYEKEERGRGNFPDRFSARQFPNYSSELNVNALLLGDSALYLCASSLAERQGYGYTFGSGTRLTVV.